These T cell receptor beta chains were read from a single sample in a study of T cell repertoires in cytomegalovirus infection. TCRdb reanalysed the reads using MiXCR and keeps one entry per CDR3 protein. This table has about 740,000 distinct CDR3 sequences, under 40% appearing once. Sequenced: PBMCs. Source of these receptors: a human donor in good health (CMV status not recorded). Some clones in this sample may be carry-over from other donors' samples. The CDR3 runs from the conserved cysteine through the conserved F or W. D genes are given only for firm matches. Not all rows give a size; the values are once, few, many and, for expanded clones, a class.

v_call	d_call	j_call	clone_size	cdr3_aa	cdr3_nt
TRBV6-8	-	TRBJ2-7	few	CASSLARGPGREQYF	TGTGCCAGCAGCTTAGCGCGGGGACCAGGGCGGGAGCAGTACTTC
TRBV6-1	-	TRBJ1-1	many	CASRIQENTEAFF	TGTGCCAGCAGGATACAGGAGAACACTGAAGCTTTCTTT
TRBV12-3/TRBV12-4	TRBD2	TRBJ2-3	-	CASRGESGTQYF	TGTGCCAGCCGGGGGGAAAGTGGTACGCAGTATTTT
TRBV27	TRBD2	TRBJ2-5	few	CASRAGGRETQYF	TGTGCCAGCAGAGCGGGAGGGAGAGAGACCCAGTACTTC
TRBV7-2	-	TRBJ2-3	-	CASSTQHPDTQYF	TGTGCCAGCAGCACCCAACACCCGGATACGCAGTATTTT
TRBV7-8	TRBD2	TRBJ2-1	-	CASSLAASGGTAYNEQFF	TGTGCCAGCAGCTTAGCGGCTAGCGGGGGAACCGCCTACAATGAGCAGTTCTTC
TRBV20-1	TRBD1	TRBJ1-6	-	CSAGDRGSNSPLHF	TGCAGTGCCGGAGACAGGGGATCTAATTCACCCCTCCACTTT
TRBV18	-	TRBJ1-3	-	CASSPDSRNTIYF	TGTGCCAGCTCACCGGACAGCCGAAACACCATATATTTT
TRBV7-2	TRBD1	TRBJ1-1	many	CASSLRQGGYTEAFF	TGTGCCAGCAGCCTCCGACAGGGAGGATATACTGAAGCTTTCTTT
TRBV11-2	-	TRBJ2-2	-	CASSLVSPLARNTGELFF	TGTGCCAGCAGCTTAGTCTCGCCTCTAGCGCGGAACACCGGGGAGCTGTTTTTT
TRBV14	-	TRBJ2-7	-	CASSQALGGEQYF	TGTGCCAGCAGCCAGGCCCTCGGGGGCGAGCAGTACTTC
TRBV2	TRBD2	TRBJ2-3	-	CASSGRAGPKISTDTQYF	TGTGCCAGCAGTGGGAGAGCGGGGCCTAAAATAAGCACAGATACGCAGTATTTT
TRBV7-6	TRBD1	TRBJ2-7	-	CASSLIGQGGNEQYF	TGTGCCAGCAGCTTAATCGGACAGGGGGGGAACGAGCAGTACTTC
TRBV7-2	-	TRBJ1-2	-	CASVFPQEFYGYTF	TGTGCCAGCGTCTTCCCTCAGGAGTTCTATGGCTACACCTTC
TRBV4-2	TRBD1	TRBJ1-4	-	CASSQNRGTGGKLFF	TGTGCCAGCAGCCAAAACCGGGGAACAGGGGGAAAACTGTTTTTT
TRBV6-1	-	TRBJ1-5	-	CASSDALPGTGSQPQPF	TGTGCCAGCAGTGACGCGCTTCCTGGGACCGGGAGTCAGCCCCAGCCTTTT
TRBV7-2	TRBD1	TRBJ2-7	many	CASSSTGGSSYEQYF	TGTGCCAGCAGCTCTACAGGGGGGAGCTCCTACGAGCAGTACTTC
TRBV5-6	-	TRBJ1-2	few	CASSLSSGANYGYTF	TGTGCCAGCAGCTTGTCCTCCGGAGCTAACTATGGCTACACCTTC
TRBV7-7	TRBD1	TRBJ2-5	-	CASSLQTGGFETQYF	TGTGCTAGCAGCTTACAGACAGGGGGCTTCGAGACCCAGTACTTC
TRBV28	-	TRBJ1-5	few	CASSSTLTGYNQPQHF	TGTGCCAGCAGTTCCACCTTGACAGGCTACAATCAGCCCCAGCATTTT